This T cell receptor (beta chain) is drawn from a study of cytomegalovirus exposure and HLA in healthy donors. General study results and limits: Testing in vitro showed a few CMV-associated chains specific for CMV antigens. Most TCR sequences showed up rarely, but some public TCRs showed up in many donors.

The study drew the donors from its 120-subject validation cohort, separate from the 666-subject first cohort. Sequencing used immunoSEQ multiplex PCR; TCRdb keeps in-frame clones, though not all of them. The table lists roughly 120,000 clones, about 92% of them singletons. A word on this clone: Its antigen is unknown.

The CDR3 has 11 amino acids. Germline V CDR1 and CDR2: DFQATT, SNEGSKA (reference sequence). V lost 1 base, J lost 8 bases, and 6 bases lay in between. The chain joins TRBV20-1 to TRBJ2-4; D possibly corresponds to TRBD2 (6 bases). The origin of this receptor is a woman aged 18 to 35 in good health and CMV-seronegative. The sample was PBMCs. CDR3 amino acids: CSARAGDIQYF. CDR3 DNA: TGCAGTGCTAGAGCGGGGGACATTCAGTACTTC.